The 29 T cell receptor beta chains below were found in one sample sequenced in a study of T cells in Graves' hyperthyroidism and ophthalmopathy. Template material for amplifying TCR beta CDR3 regions consisted of RNA transcripts. The TCR CDR3 was amplified in a first-round RT-PCR using the HTBI primer set. From the multiplex PCR reads, TCRdb called clonotypes with MiXCR, one entry per CDR3 protein. The top ten clones hold roughly 10% of a sample with hundreds of thousands of distinct CDR3 sequences, 14% of them seen once. The sample taken for sequencing was blood. Every receptor here comes from a woman under 30 with Graves' hyperthyroidism.

The V call is TRBV7-3, the J call TRBJ2-1; no definite D call. CDR1 is SGHTA, CDR2 FQGTGA, per germline. V lost 4 bases and J 6 bases, leaving 13 bases between the germline ends. CDR3 size: 14 residues. CDR3 DNA: TGTGCCAGCAGCTCATCCACCCAGCTCAATGAGCAGTTCTTC. Translated: CASSSSTQLNEQFF.

This clonotype was observed at least ten times. The J gene is TRBJ2-7, the V gene TRBV2, with a tentative D call TRBD2 (6 bases). Trimming cost V 2 bases and J 0 bases, with 17 bases left between them. The germline V gene has CDR1 SNHLY and CDR2 FYNNEI. There are 17 residues in the CDR3. Here the CDR3 DNA reads TGTGCCAGCAGTGAACCGCTTGGAGGCGGGATCTCCTACGAGCAGTACTTC. This sequence encodes CASSEPLGGGISYEQYF.

Ten or more counts support this clonotype. The V gene is TRBV6-2 or TRBV6-3, the J gene TRBJ2-7; D not certain. The CDR3 consists of 17 residues. V lost 7 bases and J lost 2, with 24 bases in between. Germline V gene lookup returns CDR1 MNHEY and CDR2 SVGEGT. In nucleotides, the CDR3 is TGTGCCAGCATCCATGCGAAATCAGGCCTCAAGGCCTACGAGCAGTACTTC. It codes for CASIHAKSGLKAYEQYF.

This clonotype has only a few counts. This chain connects TRBV7-6 to TRBJ2-7, with 9 nucleotides matching TRBD1. Germline trimming cut 4 bases from V and 5 bases from J; bases unmatched to any gene: 15. The germline V gene has CDR1 SGHVS and CDR2 FNYEAQ. There are 17 residues in the CDR3. CDR3 nucleotide sequence: TGTGCCAGCAGCTCAGGGTATGAGGACAGGGGCCCTGACGAGCAGTACTTC. It encodes CASSSGYEDRGPDEQYF.

This clonotype turned up a few times. J is TRBJ2-2 and V is TRBV29-1, with D unresolved. Germline CDR1 reads SQVTM; CDR2 reads ANQGSEA. CDR3 size: 13 residues. V was shortened by 6 bases and J by 6 bases, with 14 bases between the two germline ends. The CDR3 is CSVRSQGSGELFF. The CDR3 DNA reads TGCAGCGTCCGTTCGCAAGGGTCCGGGGAGCTGTTTTTT.

The V gene is TRBV25-1, the J gene TRBJ2-3, with D possibly called TRBD1 or TRBD2 (5 bases each). Trimming shortened V by 1 base and J by 2 bases, and 7 bases separated the two germline ends. Germline V gives CDR1 MGHDK, CDR2 SYGVNS. The CDR3 sequence is 14 residues long. CDR3 DNA: TGTGCCAGCAGTGAATGGGGGAACACAGATACGCAGTATTTT. Its translation: CASSEWGNTDTQYF.

This clonotype was observed at least ten times. The V and J genes are TRBV20-1 and TRBJ2-1; D ambiguous. CDR3 length equals 12 residues. Trimming took off 0 bases at V and 8 bases at J, with 8 bases between the two ends. Germline V gene data show CDR1 as DFQATT and CDR2 as SNEGSKA (reference sequence). As DNA, the CDR3 is TGCAGTGCTAGAGATATGGGGTATGAGCAGTTCTTC. Translating it yields CSARDMGYEQFF.

The chain employs TRBV6-2 or TRBV6-3 and TRBJ1-5; D is unresolved. The V and J ends lost 6 bases and 3 bases respectively, with 24 bases between them. Germline CDR1 MNHEY, CDR2 SVGEGT. CDR3 length: 18 amino acids. Here the CDR3 DNA reads TGTGCCAGCAGCCCTACCTCAGGTTACAACGTCCACAATCAGCCCCAGCATTTT. As protein: CASSPTSGYNVHNQPQHF.

The chain employs TRBV15 and TRBJ2-1; D perhaps matches TRBD2 (5 bases). Germline V gives CDR1 LNHNV, CDR2 YYDKDF (reference sequence). The CDR3 sequence is 15 residues long. Trimming took 5 bases from V and 4 from J, leaving 15 bases between them. This CDR3 reads CATSPRPLGYNEQFF. CDR3 DNA sequence: TGTGCCACCAGCCCCCGGCCACTAGGATACAATGAGCAGTTCTTC.

This chain connects TRBV3-1 to TRBJ1-6; D is perhaps TRBD1 (5 bases). V was trimmed by 1 base and J by 7 bases, leaving 11 bases between them. Germline-derived CDR1 and CDR2 are LGHDT and YNNKEL (reference sequence). This CDR3 is 15 amino acids long. CDR3: CASSQAGGRNSPLHF. For the CDR3, the DNA is TGTGCCAGCAGCCAAGCCGGGGGAAGGAATTCACCCCTCCACTTT.

The V call is TRBV9, the J call TRBJ2-2, with a weak D call TRBD2 (6 bases). Germline CDR1 SGDLS, CDR2 YYNGEE. V gave up 4 bases and J gave up 4 bases, with 20 bases separating them. This CDR3 is built from 17 residues. The CDR3 DNA is TGTGCCAGCAGCCCCCGACCCAGTGGGAGGTCCACCGGGGAGCTGTTTTTT. Protein sequence: CASSPRPSGRSTGELFF.

This clonotype was counted ten times or more. The rearrangement links TRBV7-2 to TRBJ1-1, with no clear D. Germline V gene sequence: CDR1 SGHTA, CDR2 FQGNSA. V was cut by 2 bases and J by 0 bases, with 7 bases left in between. CDR3 length equals 14 residues. The CDR3 loop reads CASSLMGMNTEAFF. The CDR3 DNA sequence: TGTGCCAGCAGCTTAATGGGAATGAACACTGAAGCTTTCTTT.

This clonotype was seen a few times. V is TRBV28 and J is TRBJ2-7, with a tentative D call TRBD1 (5 bases). The CDR3 sequence is 15 residues long. V lost 6 bases to trimming and J lost 0 bases, with 15 bases between them. Germline-derived CDR1 and CDR2 are MDHEN and SYDVKM. The CDR3 bases are TGTGCCAGCAGGATGACAGTACACTCCTCCTACGAGCAGTACTTC. Its protein is CASRMTVHSSYEQYF.

J is TRBJ1-2 and V is TRBV29-1, with unresolved D. Germline lookup yields CDR1 SQVTM and CDR2 ANQGSEA. This CDR3 has 14 amino acids. Trimming removed 3 bases at V and 8 bases at J, with 19 bases between. The CDR3 is CSVDSYEGTPGYTF. The CDR3 DNA reads as TGCAGCGTTGATAGCTACGAGGGCACGCCGGGCTACACCTTC.

This clonotype was seen a few times. The chain carries TRBV9 and TRBJ2-7; 10 bases map to TRBD2. Germline V CDR1 and CDR2: SGDLS, YYNGEE. The CDR3 is made up of 16 amino acids. The junction had 13 bases not matched to a gene; V was cut back by 5 bases and J by 5 bases. CDR3 protein: CASSETSSGRADEQYF. CDR3 sequence (DNA): TGTGCCAGCAGTGAAACCTCAAGCGGGAGGGCCGACGAGCAGTACTTC.

In this sample, this clonotype turned up many times. V is TRBV27 and J is TRBJ2-1, with TRBD2 identical over 9 bases. Germline assignment: CDR1 MNHEY and CDR2 SMNVEV (reference sequence). This CDR3 has 16 residues. Trimming took 7 bases from V and 6 from J; bases not matched to a gene: 13. CDR3 coding DNA: TGTGCCAGCACGGAGGTAGCGGGAGTCTTCGGCAATGAGCAGTTCTTC. Its protein product is CASTEVAGVFGNEQFF.

This clonotype was detected once. The chain is built from TRBV6-5 and TRBJ2-3; TRBD1 matches 8 bases. Germline loops: CDR1 MNHEY, CDR2 SVGAGI. This CDR3 contains 18 residues. Germline trimming cut 0 bases from V and 4 bases from J; bases unmatched to any gene: 12. The CDR3 coding sequence is TGTGCCAGCAGTTACTCCCCTTCCGGGACAGGCGAAGCAGATACGCAGTATTTT. Residues: CASSYSPSGTGEADTQYF.

The gene calls are TRBV2 and TRBJ2-7, with 9 nucleotides matching TRBD1. V shed 5 bases and J 6 bases; nucleotides not matched to a gene: 8. The CDR3 has 14 amino acids. Germline CDR1 SNHLY, CDR2 FYNNEI. CDR3 sequence (DNA): TGTGCCAGCAGTCCCCGGGACAGGGTCCCCGAGCAGTACTTC. Translated, it gives CASSPRDRVPEQYF.

The chain links TRBV29-1 to TRBJ2-3; D remains unclear. The length of the CDR3 is 14 residues. From germline, CDR1 is SQVTM and CDR2 ANQGSEA. V was clipped by 3 bases and J by 0 bases, with 10 bases between them. In nucleotides, the CDR3 is TGCAGCGTTGATAGCCAGATAAGCACAGATACGCAGTATTTT. It is translated as CSVDSQISTDTQYF.

The table lists this clonotype with a few counts. The V gene is TRBV10-1, the J gene TRBJ2-2, with TRBD1 matching over 9 bases. V lost 3 bases and J lost 6; bases outside the gene matches: 14. CDR3 length: 18 residues. Germline V lookup: CDR1 WNHNN, CDR2 SYGVQD (reference sequence). The CDR3 nucleotides are TGCGCCAGCAGTGATCTTCTACCGGGACAGGGTCAACCCGGGGAGCTGTTTTTT. Residues: CASSDLLPGQGQPGELFF.

This clonotype has ten or more counts. This chain connects TRBV7-3 to TRBJ2-1; 8 bases map to TRBD1. The V gene end was trimmed by 5 bases and the J gene end by 5 bases; junction bases not matched to a gene: 5. CDR1 is SGHTA, CDR2 FQGTGA, per germline. The CDR3 is 14 residues long. CDR3 nucleotides: TGTGCCAGCAGCGTGGGACAGGCCAACAATGAGCAGTTCTTC. This encodes CASSVGQANNEQFF.

Concerning this clonotype itself: This may be a read error: a much more frequent sequence differs by one nucleotide. The chain recombines TRBV2 with TRBJ2-7, with D maybe TRBD2 (6 bases). There are 14 residues in the CDR3. CDR1 and CDR2 from the germline V gene are SNHLY and FYNNEI. Trimming stripped 6 bases from V and 7 bases from J, with 19 bases between. CDR3 amino acids: CASRDGGGPGEQYF. Here the CDR3 DNA reads TGTGCCAGCAGAGACGGGGGAGGTCCGGGGGAGCAGTACTTC.

This clonotype was seen a few times. This chain uses TRBV19 with TRBJ2-2; D gene uncertain. The V end was cut by 0 bases, the J end by 3 bases, with 5 bases between. The CDR3 is 14 amino acids. Germline V gene lookup returns CDR1 LNHDA and CDR2 SQIVND (reference sequence). In DNA, the CDR3 is TGTGCCAGTAGTATAGAAGGGTACACCGGGGAGCTGTTTTTT. This sequence encodes CASSIEGYTGELFF.

This clonotype was seen only a few times. V is TRBV7-9 and J is TRBJ2-7, with D hard to call. Germline CDR1 and CDR2: SEHNR and FQNEAQ (reference sequence). This CDR3 contains 10 residues. V was trimmed by 5 bases and J by 5 bases, leaving 4 bases between them. The CDR3 region is CASSPDEQYF. DNA of the CDR3: TGTGCCAGCAGCCCAGACGAGCAGTACTTC.

This clonotype turned up a few times. The gene calls are TRBV7-6 and TRBJ2-7; D is unresolved. The germline CDR1 and CDR2 sequences are SGHVS and FNYEAQ. The V and J ends lost 1 base and 7 bases respectively, with 8 bases between them. This CDR3 is 12 amino acids long. Written as DNA, the CDR3 is TGTGCCAGCAGCTTAGATCACGCTGAGCAGTACTTC. This translates into CASSLDHAEQYF.

Concerning this clonotype itself: The junction shows a germline mismatch at one end, possibly a read error. The rearrangement uses TRBV20-1 and TRBJ2-6; 7 nucleotides agree with TRBD1. The germline gives CDR1 DFQATT, CDR2 SNEGSKA (reference sequence). The CDR3 totals 17 residues. The CDR3 protein is CSARLRTGNSGANVLTF. CDR3 DNA: TGCAGCGCTAGATTACGGACAGGCAACTCTGGGGCCAACGTCCTGACTTTC.

This clonotype came up a few times. V usage is TRBV7-3 and J usage is TRBJ2-1; 12 nucleotides align to TRBD2. CDR3 size: 15 residues. J lost 10 bases, V lost 5 bases, and 9 bases had no gene match. The germline V gene has CDR1 SGHTA and CDR2 FQGTGA. This CDR3 reads CASSPLAGGPKEQFF. The CDR3 DNA reads TGTGCCAGCAGCCCTCTAGCGGGAGGGCCCAAAGAGCAGTTCTTC.

CDR3 residues: CASSKGQGGMNTEAFF. The CDR3, as DNA: TGTGCCAGCAGCAAGGGACAGGGGGGGATGAACACTGAAGCTTTCTTT. The rearrangement links TRBV6-1 to TRBJ1-1; 11 nucleotides agree with TRBD1. The CDR3 has 16 amino acids. Germline V gives CDR1 MNHNS, CDR2 SASEGT. V lost 6 bases, J lost 0 bases, and 6 bases stayed unmatched.

This clonotype was observed at least ten times. V usage is TRBV10-3 and J usage is TRBJ2-3; 9 bases line up with TRBD2. With 2 bases clipped from V and 10 bases from J, the junction kept 16 bases outside the gene matches. The CDR3 totals 17 residues. The germline V gene encodes CDR1 ENHRY and CDR2 SYGVKD. The CDR3: CAISELFRASGKNPQYF. The CDR3 region has the DNA TGTGCCATCAGTGAGCTGTTTAGGGCTAGCGGGAAGAATCCGCAGTATTTT.